The 28 T cell receptor beta chains in this list originate from one sample, sequenced in a study of cytomegalovirus exposure and HLA in healthy donors. Generated by immunoSEQ multiplex PCR, the TCRdb table keeps only in-frame clones and is missing some. The sample comprises about 140,000 clones, approximately 82% of which are singletons, and 25% to 30% rests with the top ten. Sample: PBMCs. The receptors derive from a young man in good health and CMV-seropositive.

The chain joins TRBV4-3 to TRBJ2-7; 7 bases agree with TRBD1. Trimming cost V 0 bases and J 4 bases; bases outside gene matches: 9. In germline, CDR1 is LGHNA, CDR2 YSLEER. The CDR3 runs to 16 residues. CDR3 nucleotides: TGCGCCAGCAGCCAAGATCCCCCGCAGGGGGATTACGAGCAGTACTTC. Its translation is CASSQDPPQGDYEQYF.

The chain combines TRBV7-3 with TRBJ1-5; D gene ambiguous. Trimming took 6 bases from V and 6 from J, leaving 18 bases between them. Germline CDR1 SGHTA, CDR2 FQGTGA. CDR3 length: 15 amino acids. The CDR3 loop reads CASRRNHRWSQPQHF. CDR3 sequence (DNA): TGTGCCAGCAGACGGAACCACCGATGGAGTCAGCCCCAGCATTTT.

V gene TRBV28 combines with J gene TRBJ2-7, with 8 bases identical to TRBD2. The CDR3 is 14 residues long. The V segment lost 5 bases and the J segment 7 bases; nucleotides outside the gene matches: 10. Germline V gene data show CDR1 as MDHEN and CDR2 as SYDVKM. The CDR3 here is CASSRAGGLREQYF. The CDR3 DNA reads as TGTGCCAGCAGTAGGGCGGGAGGCTTGAGGGAGCAGTACTTC.

The chain links TRBV7-3 to TRBJ2-1, with 7 nucleotides matching TRBD2. CDR3 length: 16 amino acids. The V and J ends lost 5 bases and 5 bases, in that order; junction bases with no gene match: 12. Germline loops: CDR1 SGHTA, CDR2 FQGTGA. CDR3 region: CASSMPLRGTNNEQFF. DNA for the CDR3: TGTGCCAGCAGCATGCCTCTGCGGGGGACTAACAATGAGCAGTTCTTC.

The chain joins TRBV4-1 to TRBJ1-1; TRBD1 aligns across 8 bases. CDR1 MGHRA and CDR2 YSYEKL come from the germline V gene. Losses at the gene ends were 4 bases for V and 5 bases for J; bases not matched to a gene: 9. The CDR3 consists of 15 residues. The CDR3 DNA reads as TGCGCCAGCAGCCCCGTGGACAGGGTGGAAACTGAAGCTTTCTTT. Protein product: CASSPVDRVETEAFF.

V and J are TRBV2 and TRBJ2-7; unclear D gene. Germline CDR1 SNHLY, CDR2 FYNNEI. V gave up 1 base and J gave up 8 bases, with 12 bases separating them. The CDR3 extends over 13 amino acids. CDR3 residues: CASSEENPTQQYF. In DNA, the CDR3 is TGTGCCAGCAGTGAAGAGAATCCTACCCAGCAGTACTTC.

V and J are TRBV6-1 and TRBJ2-3; 13 positions match TRBD2. Germline loops: CDR1 MNHNS, CDR2 SASEGT. The CDR3 length is 14 residues. The trim removed 11 bases at V and 2 bases at J, leaving 4 bases unmatched. The CDR3 protein is CAHGTSGITDTQYF. As DNA, the CDR3 is TGTGCCCACGGGACTAGCGGGATCACAGATACGCAGTATTTT.

The chain recombines TRBV18 with TRBJ2-7; 7 bases agree with TRBD1. The CDR3 covers 14 residues. Germline lookup yields CDR1 KGHSH and CDR2 LQKENI. J lost 4 bases, V lost 4 bases, and 7 bases had no gene match. The CDR3 sequence: CASSQGTESYEQYF. The CDR3 DNA sequence: TGTGCCAGCTCACAGGGGACAGAAAGTTACGAGCAGTACTTC.

This clone was counted a few times. This sequence joins TRBV30 and TRBJ1-4; D remains unclear. The CDR3 has 13 residues. Deletions cut 2 bases from V and 6 bases from J, with 10 bases between. The germline V gene has CDR1 GTSNPN and CDR2 SVGIG (reference sequence). The CDR3 sequence is CAWSSKQDEKLFF. The CDR3 bases are TGTGCCTGGAGTAGTAAGCAGGATGAAAAACTGTTTTTT. The variable domain in full, with the rest retrieved from reference TRBV30 and TRBJ1-4, is SQTIHQWPATLVQPVGSPLSLECTVEGTSNPNLYWYRQAAGRGLQLLFYSVGIGQISSEVPQNLSASRPQDRQFILSSKKLLLSDSGFYLCAWSSKQDEKLFFGSGTQLSVL.

The chain recombines TRBV18 with TRBJ2-5; 8 positions match TRBD1. Germline V gene lookup returns CDR1 KGHSH and CDR2 LQKENI. This CDR3 spans 15 amino acids. After removal of 4 bases from V and 1 base from J, the junction contained 5 bases not matched to a gene. Here the CDR3 reads CASSRGQGAQETQYF. The CDR3 DNA sequence: TGTGCCAGCTCACGAGGACAGGGCGCCCAAGAGACCCAGTACTTC.

This chain connects TRBV7-2 to TRBJ2-1; 12 nucleotides agree with TRBD2. Germline assignment: CDR1 SGHTA and CDR2 FQGNSA. After removal of 1 base from V and 6 bases from J, the junction contained 4 bases not matched to a gene. The CDR3 runs to 16 residues. CDR3 region: CASSLVGTSGSNEQFF. The CDR3 nucleotides are TGTGCCAGCAGCTTAGTGGGGACTAGCGGGTCCAATGAGCAGTTCTTC.

The chain has TRBV5-4 and TRBJ2-7, with unresolved D. The CDR3 loop spans 14 amino acids. Per the germline V gene, CDR1 is SGHNT and CDR2 is YYREEE (reference sequence). V lost 3 bases to trimming and J lost 0 bases, with 10 bases between them. The CDR3 DNA follows: TGTGCCAGCAGCTCCCGCACAGACTCCTACGAGCAGTACTTC. It codes for CASSSRTDSYEQYF.

The V and J genes are TRBV6-5 and TRBJ2-2, with 10 bases matching TRBD2. This CDR3 is 14 amino acids long. The ends lost 5 bases at V and 5 bases at J; junction bases unmatched: 2. Germline lookup yields CDR1 MNHEY and CDR2 SVGAGI. CDR3 DNA sequence: TGTGCCAGCAGTCCGACTAGCGGGACCGGGGAGCTGTTTTTT. Translation: CASSPTSGTGELFF.

This sequence joins TRBV5-1 and TRBJ2-1, with 7 bases that match TRBD1. Unmatched junction bases numbered 5, after V lost 3 bases and J lost 2 bases. This CDR3 has 15 amino acids. The germline gives CDR1 SGHRS, CDR2 YFSETQ. The CDR3 is CASSSTGSAYNEQFF. CDR3 nucleotide sequence: TGCGCCAGCAGCTCGACAGGGTCTGCCTACAATGAGCAGTTCTTC.

The J gene is TRBJ2-7, the V gene TRBV6-6; D may be TRBD1 (6 bases). V was pared by 4 bases and J by 5 bases, with 15 bases between. The CDR3 spans 14 residues. CDR1 and CDR2 from the germline V gene are MNHNY and SVGAGI (reference sequence). The CDR3 DNA is TGTGCCAGCAGTTCCCGTTGGGGGCGCGACGAGCAGTACTTC. Its protein product is CASSSRWGRDEQYF.

This clone showed up just once. The CDR3, as DNA: TGTGCCAGCAGCTTGGGGGCCTCGAGCTCCTACGAGCAGTACTTC. Protein sequence: CASSLGASSSYEQYF. The chain recombines TRBV5-6 with TRBJ2-7, with D uncertain. The germline V and J ends were trimmed by 0 bases and 0 bases, with 10 bases remaining between them. This CDR3 has 15 amino acids. The germline V gene encodes CDR1 SGHDT and CDR2 YYEEEE.

The chain couples TRBV25-1 to TRBJ2-7, with D possibly TRBD2 on 6 matching bases. V was shortened by 6 bases and J by 3 bases, with 12 bases between the two germline ends. In germline, CDR1 is MGHDK, CDR2 SYGVNS. The CDR3 spans 13 residues. The DNA of the CDR3 is TGTGCCAGCAGCGTAGCGGAGTTCTACGAGCAGTACTTC. Its protein is CASSVAEFYEQYF.

The chain employs TRBV5-8 and TRBJ1-2, with D tentatively TRBD1 (5 bases). In germline, CDR1 is SGHTS, CDR2 YDEGEE. This CDR3 has 13 amino acids. Between the trimmed V and J ends, which lost 9 bases and 4 bases, there was a span of 16 bases. This CDR3 reads CATLTQGSYGYTF. CDR3 DNA: TGTGCCACCCTAACTCAGGGCTCCTATGGCTACACCTTC.

This chain uses TRBV10-3 with TRBJ1-2; TRBD1 matches at 9 bases. Germline V gene sequence: CDR1 ENHRY, CDR2 SYGVKD. Germline trimming cut 10 bases from V and 9 bases from J; bases unmatched to any gene: 6. The CDR3 is 11 amino acids. CDR3 sequence reads: CATGQGSSYTF. The CDR3 DNA is TGTGCCACGGGACAGGGTTCTAGCTACACCTTC.

The chain combines TRBV27 with TRBJ2-5; 9 bases line up with TRBD1. Germline CDR1 and CDR2: MNHEY and SMNVEV (reference sequence). The V segment lost 5 bases and the J segment 1 base; nucleotides outside the gene matches: 5. The CDR3 is made up of 15 amino acids. The CDR3 DNA follows: TGTGCCAGCAGTAGGACAGGGGCAATCCAAGAGACCCAGTACTTC. It is translated as CASSRTGAIQETQYF.

This sequence joins TRBV28 and TRBJ1-2; unclear D gene. Trimming removed 3 bases at V and 11 bases at J, with 7 bases between. Looked up from germline, CDR1 is MDHEN and CDR2 is SYDVKM. This CDR3 region has 10 residues. Written as DNA, the CDR3 is TGTGCCAGCAGTTTTGAGGGATACACCTTC. This gives the protein CASSFEGYTF.

Remarks on this clone: The sample carries other DNA sequences with the same CDR3. This chain joins TRBV29-1 and TRBJ2-5; tentative D call: TRBD2 (5 bases). The V end was cut by 4 bases, the J end by 1 base, with 7 bases between. The CDR3 has 12 amino acids. Germline CDR1 SQVTM, CDR2 ANQGSEA. The chain's CDR3 is CSVARGQETQYF. The CDR3, as DNA: TGCAGCGTTGCTCGGGGCCAAGAGACCCAGTACTTC.

This chain connects TRBV4-1 to TRBJ1-5; D perhaps matches TRBD1 (6 bases). Germline values: CDR1 MGHRA, CDR2 YSYEKL. The CDR3 has 17 residues. The germline V and J ends were trimmed by 4 bases and 4 bases, with 20 bases remaining between them. The CDR3, as DNA: TGCGCCAGCAGCCGACATCTTTGGACAGAGCCTAATCAGCCCCAGCATTTT. This codes for CASSRHLWTEPNQPQHF.

The chain employs TRBV6-5 and TRBJ2-5, with TRBD1 matching 7 bases. Germline CDR1 and CDR2: MNHEY and SVGAGI. V was clipped by 2 bases and J by 3 bases; unmatched bases: 0. The CDR3 sequence is 13 residues long. The CDR3 DNA is TGTGCCAGCAGTTACGACAGGGAAGAGACCCAGTACTTC. Residues: CASSYDREETQYF.

This clone was detected once. The chain joins TRBV2 to TRBJ1-2; D call uncertain. Germline V gene lookup returns CDR1 SNHLY and CDR2 FYNNEI. V lost 6 bases and J 2 bases, leaving 13 bases between the germline ends. CDR3 length equals 14 residues. In nucleotides, the CDR3 is TGTGCCAGCAGCCGCGGGCCCTCCAACTATGGCTACACCTTC. This encodes CASSRGPSNYGYTF.

Only one count was recorded for this clone. This chain links TRBV5-1 with TRBJ2-1; 10 positions match TRBD2. CDR3 length equals 17 residues. Unmatched junction bases numbered 13, after V lost 3 bases and J lost 7 bases. Germline CDR1 SGHRS, CDR2 YFSETQ. The CDR3: CASSSGLAAGGPNEQFF. Written as DNA, the CDR3 is TGCGCCAGCAGCTCAGGGCTAGCAGCGGGAGGGCCGAATGAGCAGTTCTTC. Looking up the rest from reference TRBV5-1 and TRBJ2-1 gives the full variable domain: KAGVTQTPRYLIKTRGQQVTLSCSPISGHRSVSWYQQTPGQGLQFLFEYFSETQRNKGNFPGRFSGRQFSNSRSEMNVSTLELGDSALYLCASSSGLAAGGPNEQFFGPGTRLTVL.

V is TRBV6-5 and J is TRBJ1-1; no clear D. The germline V gene encodes CDR1 MNHEY and CDR2 SVGAGI. V dropped 0 bases and J dropped 8 bases, with 10 bases sitting between them. CDR3 size: 13 residues. CDR3 loop: CASSYSNSPEAFF. CDR3 sequence (DNA): TGTGCCAGCAGTTACTCCAACAGCCCCGAAGCTTTCTTT.

The chain employs TRBV11-2 and TRBJ1-2, with D possibly matching TRBD1 (5 bases). CDR3 size: 15 residues. CDR1 and CDR2 (germline): SGHAT, FQNNGV. V lost 5 bases and J lost 6, with 19 bases in between. CDR3 DNA sequence: TGTGCCAGCAGCAAAGAGGTGGTTCCGGGGGATGGCTACACCTTC. Translation gives CASSKEVVPGDGYTF.